The sequence of this T cell receptor beta chain was determined in a study of regulatory T cells in long-lasting Graves disease. As regards this clonotype: A much larger clone lies a single base off, so this may be a read error.

Time point reported: newly diagnosed GD, antithyroid drugs for less than 3 months. After RNA was extracted from PBMCs, the TCR library was made from it. Germline CDR1 is SGHRS and CDR2 is YFSETQ. The CDR3 extends over 16 amino acids. TCR beta libraries were built with iRepertoire HTBI primers and Arm-PCR of CDR3 regions. MiXCR was run by TCRdb on the multiplex PCR reads, yielding one entry per CDR3 protein. The profile shows about 440,000 distinct CDR3 sequences, about 15% of them singletons. These same records also appear under a second study, on T cells in Graves' hyperthyroidism and ophthalmopathy.

Source: peripheral blood mononuclear cells (PBMCs), taken at new diagnosis, from a patient treated with antithyroid drugs. This sequence originates from a woman in her 30s with Graves disease. V is TRBV5-1 and J is TRBJ2-2, with 10 nucleotides matching TRBD1. CDR3 region: CASSLADRGRTGGLFF. CDR3 coding DNA: TGCGCCAGCAGCTTGGCAGACAGGGGGCGTACCGGGGGGCTGTTTTTT.